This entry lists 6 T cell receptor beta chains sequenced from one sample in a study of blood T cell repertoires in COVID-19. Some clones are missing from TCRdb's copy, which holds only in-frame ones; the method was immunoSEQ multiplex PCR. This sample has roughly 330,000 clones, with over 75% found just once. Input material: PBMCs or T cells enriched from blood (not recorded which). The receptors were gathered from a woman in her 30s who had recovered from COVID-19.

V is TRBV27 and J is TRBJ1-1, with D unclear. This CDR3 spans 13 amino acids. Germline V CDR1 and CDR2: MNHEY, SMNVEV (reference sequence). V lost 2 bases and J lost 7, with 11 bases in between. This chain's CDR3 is CASSLMSPYEAFF. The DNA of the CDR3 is TGTGCCAGCAGTTTAATGTCTCCCTATGAAGCTTTCTTT.

This CDR3 is CASSPAGQVNQPQHF. The CDR3 DNA follows: TGTGCCAGCAGCCCCGCCGGACAGGTCAATCAGCCCCAGCATTTT. The rearrangement joins TRBV3-1 (or the pseudogene TRBV3-2) to TRBJ1-5; 7 bases match TRBD1. The CDR3 contains 15 residues. V shed 4 bases and J 3 bases; nucleotides not matched to a gene: 6. The V gene's germline CDR1 is LGHDT and CDR2 YNNKEL (reference sequence).

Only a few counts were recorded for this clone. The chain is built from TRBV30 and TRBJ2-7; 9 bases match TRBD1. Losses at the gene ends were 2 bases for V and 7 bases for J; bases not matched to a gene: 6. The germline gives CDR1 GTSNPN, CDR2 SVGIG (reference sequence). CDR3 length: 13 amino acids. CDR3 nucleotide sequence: TGTGCCTGGAGTAAGGGGACAGGGAGAGAGCAGTACTTC. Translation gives CAWSKGTGREQYF. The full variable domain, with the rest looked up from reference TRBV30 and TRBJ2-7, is SQTIHQWPATLVQPVGSPLSLECTVEGTSNPNLYWYRQAAGRGLQLLFYSVGIGQISSEVPQNLSASRPQDRQFILSSKKLLLSDSGFYLCAWSKGTGREQYFGPGTRLTVT.

The CDR3 coding sequence is TGTGCCAGCAGCACAACCACAGGGGGCGGGCGCAATGAGCAGTTCTTC. This gives the protein CASSTTTGGGRNEQFF. The chain recombines TRBV7-3 with TRBJ2-1; 9 bases fit TRBD1. The CDR3 sequence is 16 residues long. V was pared by 5 bases and J by 6 bases, with 11 bases of the junction left unmatched. CDR1 is SGHTA, CDR2 FQGTGA, per germline.

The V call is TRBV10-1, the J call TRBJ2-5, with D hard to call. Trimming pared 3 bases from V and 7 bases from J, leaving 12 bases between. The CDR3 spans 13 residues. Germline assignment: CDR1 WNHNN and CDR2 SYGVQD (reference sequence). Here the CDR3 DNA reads TGCGCCAGCAGTGACCGGCAGCGTCGGACCCAGTACTTC. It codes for CASSDRQRRTQYF.

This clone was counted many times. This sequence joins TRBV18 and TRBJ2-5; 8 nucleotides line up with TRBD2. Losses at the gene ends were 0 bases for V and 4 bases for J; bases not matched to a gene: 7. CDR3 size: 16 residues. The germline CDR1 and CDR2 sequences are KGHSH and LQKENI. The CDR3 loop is CASSPPGLAESETQYF. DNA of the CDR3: TGTGCCAGCTCACCACCCGGACTAGCTGAATCAGAGACCCAGTACTTC.